This T cell receptor beta chain was retrieved from a study of graft-versus-host responses after intestinal transplantation. Across the study: All recipients got anti-thymocyte globulin induction, then tacrolimus and steroids for roughly three years. General observations from the study: Marrow from the recipient contained GvH clones, some of which had appeared first in ileum or blood.

Germline values: CDR1 SGHVS, CDR2 FNYEAQ. The trim removed 5 bases at V and 4 bases at J, leaving 2 bases unmatched. CDR3 length: 14 amino acids. As for this clone: Its antigen is currently unknown.

TCRdb's copy holds only in-frame clones and misses some; the assay was immunoSEQ multiplex PCR. The data contain over 65,000 clones, 85% to 95% of them singletons. The chain couples TRBV7-6 to TRBJ2-3; 11 bases agree with TRBD2. This sample comprised unstimulated CD8+ T cells sorted from spleen or lymph node cells, obtained before transplant. This TCR was sampled from a human donor who was the organ donor for an intestinal transplant. CDR3 DNA: TGTGCCAGCAGCCCGGGACTAGCGGCAGATACGCAGTATTTT. Translating it yields CASSPGLAADTQYF.